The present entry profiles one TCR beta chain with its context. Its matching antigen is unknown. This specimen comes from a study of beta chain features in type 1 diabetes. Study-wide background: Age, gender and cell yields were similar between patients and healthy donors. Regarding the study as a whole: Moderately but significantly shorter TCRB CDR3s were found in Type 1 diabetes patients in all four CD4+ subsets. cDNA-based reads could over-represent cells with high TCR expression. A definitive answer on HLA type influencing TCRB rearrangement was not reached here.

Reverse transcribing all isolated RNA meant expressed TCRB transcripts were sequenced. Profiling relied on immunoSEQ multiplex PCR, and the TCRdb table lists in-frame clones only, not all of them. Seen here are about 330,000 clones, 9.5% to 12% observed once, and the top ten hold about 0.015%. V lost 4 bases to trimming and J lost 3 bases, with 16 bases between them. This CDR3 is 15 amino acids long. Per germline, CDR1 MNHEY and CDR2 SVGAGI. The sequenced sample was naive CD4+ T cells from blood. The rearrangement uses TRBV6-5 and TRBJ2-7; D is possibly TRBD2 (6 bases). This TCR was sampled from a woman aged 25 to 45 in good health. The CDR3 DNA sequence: TGTGCCAGCAGTTCCGACGCGGGACGGAGCTACGAGCAGTACTTC. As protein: CASSSDAGRSYEQYF.